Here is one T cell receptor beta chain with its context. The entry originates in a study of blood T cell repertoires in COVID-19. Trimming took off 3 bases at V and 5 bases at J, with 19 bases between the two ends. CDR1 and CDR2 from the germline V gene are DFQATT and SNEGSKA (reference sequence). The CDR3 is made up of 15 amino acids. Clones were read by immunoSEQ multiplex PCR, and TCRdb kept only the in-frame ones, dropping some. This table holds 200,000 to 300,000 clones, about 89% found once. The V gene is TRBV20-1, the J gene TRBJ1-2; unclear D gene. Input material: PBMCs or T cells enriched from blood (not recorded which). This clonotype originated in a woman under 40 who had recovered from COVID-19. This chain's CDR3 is CSASPGRRVDYGYTF. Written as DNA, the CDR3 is TGCAGTGCTAGTCCTGGGCGTAGAGTCGATTATGGCTACACCTTC.